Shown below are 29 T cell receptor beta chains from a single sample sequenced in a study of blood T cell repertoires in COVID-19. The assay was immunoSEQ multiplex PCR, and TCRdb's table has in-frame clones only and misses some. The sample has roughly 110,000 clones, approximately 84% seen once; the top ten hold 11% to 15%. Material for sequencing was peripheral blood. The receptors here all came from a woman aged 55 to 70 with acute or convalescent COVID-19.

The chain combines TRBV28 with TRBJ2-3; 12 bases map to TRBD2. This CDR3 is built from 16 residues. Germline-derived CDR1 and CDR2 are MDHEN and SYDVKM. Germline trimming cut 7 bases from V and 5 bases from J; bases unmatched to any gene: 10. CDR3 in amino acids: CASNGYLAGGQDTQYF. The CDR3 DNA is TGTGCCAGCAACGGGTACCTAGCGGGAGGGCAAGATACGCAGTATTTT.

The CDR3 nucleotides are TGTGCCAGCAGTGCAATAGAGCTAGCCAAAAACATTCAGTACTTC. It yields the protein CASSAIELAKNIQYF. The chain joins TRBV6-2 or TRBV6-3 to TRBJ2-4; D call uncertain. The germline V gene encodes CDR1 MNHEY and CDR2 SVGEGT. Between the trimmed V and J ends, which lost 5 bases and 0 bases, there was a span of 11 bases. CDR3 size: 15 residues.

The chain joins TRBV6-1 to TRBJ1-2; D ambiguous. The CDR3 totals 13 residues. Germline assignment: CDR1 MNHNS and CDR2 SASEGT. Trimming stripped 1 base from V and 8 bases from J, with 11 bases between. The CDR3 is CASSEGLRYGYTF. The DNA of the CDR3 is TGTGCCAGCAGTGAAGGCTTGAGGTACGGCTACACCTTC.

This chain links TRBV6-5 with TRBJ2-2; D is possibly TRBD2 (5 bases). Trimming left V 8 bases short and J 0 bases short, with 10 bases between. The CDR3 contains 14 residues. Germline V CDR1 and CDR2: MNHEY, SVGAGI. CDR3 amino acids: CASFRGTNTGELFF. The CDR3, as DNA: TGTGCCAGCTTTCGGGGAACGAACACCGGGGAGCTGTTTTTT.

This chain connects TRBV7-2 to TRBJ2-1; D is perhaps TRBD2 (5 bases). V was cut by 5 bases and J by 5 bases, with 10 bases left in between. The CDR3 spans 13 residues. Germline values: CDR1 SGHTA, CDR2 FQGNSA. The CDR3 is CASSLTRDNEQFF. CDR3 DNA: TGTGCCAGCAGCCTAACTAGAGACAATGAGCAGTTCTTC.

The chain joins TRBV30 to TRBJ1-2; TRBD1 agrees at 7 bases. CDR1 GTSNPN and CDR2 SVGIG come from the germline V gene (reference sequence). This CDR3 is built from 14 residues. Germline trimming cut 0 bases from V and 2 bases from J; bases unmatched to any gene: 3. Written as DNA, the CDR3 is TGTGCCTGGAGTGTACTGGGACAGAACTATGGCTACACCTTC. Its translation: CAWSVLGQNYGYTF.

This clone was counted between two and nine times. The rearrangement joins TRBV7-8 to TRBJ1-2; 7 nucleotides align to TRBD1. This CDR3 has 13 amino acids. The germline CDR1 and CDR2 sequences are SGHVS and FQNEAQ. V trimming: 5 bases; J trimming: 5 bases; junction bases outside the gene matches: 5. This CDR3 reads CASSTGTAYGYTF. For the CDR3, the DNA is TGTGCCAGCAGCACCGGGACAGCTTATGGCTACACCTTC.

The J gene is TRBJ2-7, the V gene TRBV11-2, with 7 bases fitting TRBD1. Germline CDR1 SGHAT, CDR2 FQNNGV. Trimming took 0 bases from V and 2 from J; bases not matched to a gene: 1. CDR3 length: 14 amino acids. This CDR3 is CASSLDQGAYEQYF. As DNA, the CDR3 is TGTGCCAGCAGCTTAGATCAGGGGGCCTACGAGCAGTACTTC.

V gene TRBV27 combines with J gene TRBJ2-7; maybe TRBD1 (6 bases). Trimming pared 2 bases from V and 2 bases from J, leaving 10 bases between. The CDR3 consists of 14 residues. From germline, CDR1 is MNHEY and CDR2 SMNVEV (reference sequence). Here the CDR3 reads CASSLGTLAYEQYF. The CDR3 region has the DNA TGTGCCAGCAGTTTAGGGACACTCGCCTACGAGCAGTACTTC.

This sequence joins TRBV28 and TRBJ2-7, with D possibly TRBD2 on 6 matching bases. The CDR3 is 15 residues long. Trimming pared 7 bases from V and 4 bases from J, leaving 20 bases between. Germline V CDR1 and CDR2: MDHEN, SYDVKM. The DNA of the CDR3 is TGTGCCAGCAAGGAACTAGCTGGGCTCGGGTACGAGCAGTACTTC. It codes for CASKELAGLGYEQYF.

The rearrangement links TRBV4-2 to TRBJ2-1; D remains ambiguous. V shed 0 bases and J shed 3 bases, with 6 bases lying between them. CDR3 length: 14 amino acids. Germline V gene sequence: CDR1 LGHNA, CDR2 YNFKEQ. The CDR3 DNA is TGTGCCAGCAGCCAAGACCTACTCTACAATGAGCAGTTCTTC. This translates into CASSQDLLYNEQFF.

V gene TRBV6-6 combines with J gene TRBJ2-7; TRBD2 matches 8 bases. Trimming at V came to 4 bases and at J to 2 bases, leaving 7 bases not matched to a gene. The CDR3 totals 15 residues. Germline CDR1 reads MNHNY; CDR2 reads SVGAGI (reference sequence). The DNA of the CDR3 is TGTGCCAGCAGTTCCAGCGGGAGTGGTACCTACGAGCAGTACTTC. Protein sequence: CASSSSGSGTYEQYF.

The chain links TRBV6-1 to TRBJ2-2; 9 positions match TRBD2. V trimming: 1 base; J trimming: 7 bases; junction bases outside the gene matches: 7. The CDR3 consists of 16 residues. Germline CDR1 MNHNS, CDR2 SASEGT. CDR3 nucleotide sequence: TGTGCCAGCAGTGAAGGGGGGACTAGCCGGGTCGGGGAGCTGTTTTTT. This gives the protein CASSEGGTSRVGELFF.

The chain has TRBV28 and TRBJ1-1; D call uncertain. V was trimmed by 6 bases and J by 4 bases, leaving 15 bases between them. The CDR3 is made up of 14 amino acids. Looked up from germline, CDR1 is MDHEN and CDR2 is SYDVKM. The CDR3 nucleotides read TGTGCCAGCAGCCGTACAGTCGAGGGCACTGAAGCTTTCTTT. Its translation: CASSRTVEGTEAFF.

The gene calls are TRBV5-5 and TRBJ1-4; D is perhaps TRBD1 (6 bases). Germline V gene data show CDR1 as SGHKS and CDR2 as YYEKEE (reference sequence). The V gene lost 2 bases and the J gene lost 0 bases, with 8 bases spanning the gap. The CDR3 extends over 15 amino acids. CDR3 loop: CASSFTGTTNEKLFF. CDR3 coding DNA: TGTGCCAGCAGCTTCACAGGGACAACTAATGAAAAACTGTTTTTT.

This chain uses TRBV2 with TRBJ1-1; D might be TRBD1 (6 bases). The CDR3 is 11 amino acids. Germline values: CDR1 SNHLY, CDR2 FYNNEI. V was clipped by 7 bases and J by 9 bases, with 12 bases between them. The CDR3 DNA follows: TGTGCCAGCATCCACAGGGTTAAAGCTTTCTTT. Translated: CASIHRVKAFF.

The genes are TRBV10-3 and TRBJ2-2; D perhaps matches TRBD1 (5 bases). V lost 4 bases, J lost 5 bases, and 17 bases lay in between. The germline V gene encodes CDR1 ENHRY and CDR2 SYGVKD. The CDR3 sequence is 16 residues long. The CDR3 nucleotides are TGTGCCATCAGTGGAAGTCAACAGGACGTTACCGGGGAGCTGTTTTTT. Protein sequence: CAISGSQQDVTGELFF.

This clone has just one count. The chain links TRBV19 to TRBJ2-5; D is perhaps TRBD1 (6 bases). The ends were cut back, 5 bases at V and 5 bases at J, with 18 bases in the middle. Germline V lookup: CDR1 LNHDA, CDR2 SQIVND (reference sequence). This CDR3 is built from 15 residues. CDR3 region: CASSPHREAGETQYF. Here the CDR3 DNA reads TGTGCCAGTAGTCCCCACAGGGAAGCAGGGGAGACCCAGTACTTC.

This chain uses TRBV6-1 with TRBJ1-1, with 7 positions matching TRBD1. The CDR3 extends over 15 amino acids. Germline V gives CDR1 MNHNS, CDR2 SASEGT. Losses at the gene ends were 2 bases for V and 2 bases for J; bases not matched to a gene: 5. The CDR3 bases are TGTGCCAGCAGTGAACGAGCAGGGGGAAACACTGAAGCTTTCTTT. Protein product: CASSERAGGNTEAFF.

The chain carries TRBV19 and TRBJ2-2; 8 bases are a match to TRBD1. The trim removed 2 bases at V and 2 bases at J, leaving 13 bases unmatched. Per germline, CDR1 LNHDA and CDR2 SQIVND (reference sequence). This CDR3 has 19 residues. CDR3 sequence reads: CASSIRQGARVPNTGELFF. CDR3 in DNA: TGTGCCAGTAGTATACGCCAGGGGGCGCGGGTCCCAAACACCGGGGAGCTGTTTTTT. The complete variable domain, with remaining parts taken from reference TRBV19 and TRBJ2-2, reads DGGITQSPKYLFRKEGQNVTLSCEQNLNHDAMYWYRQDPGQGLRLIYYSQIVNDFQKGDIAEGYSVSREKKESFPLTVTSAQKNPTAFYLCASSIRQGARVPNTGELFFGEGSRLTVL.

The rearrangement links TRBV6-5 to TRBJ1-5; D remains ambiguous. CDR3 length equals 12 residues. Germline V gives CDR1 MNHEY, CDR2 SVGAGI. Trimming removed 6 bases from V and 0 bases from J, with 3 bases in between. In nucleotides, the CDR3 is TGTGCCAGCAGGTATAGCAATCAGCCCCAGCATTTT. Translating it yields CASRYSNQPQHF.

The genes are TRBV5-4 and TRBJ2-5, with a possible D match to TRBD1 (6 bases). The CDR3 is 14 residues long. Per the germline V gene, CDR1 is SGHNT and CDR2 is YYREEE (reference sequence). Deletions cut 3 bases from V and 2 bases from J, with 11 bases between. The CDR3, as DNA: TGTGCCAGCAGCTCTTCCGGGACACAAGAGACCCAGTACTTC. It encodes CASSSSGTQETQYF.

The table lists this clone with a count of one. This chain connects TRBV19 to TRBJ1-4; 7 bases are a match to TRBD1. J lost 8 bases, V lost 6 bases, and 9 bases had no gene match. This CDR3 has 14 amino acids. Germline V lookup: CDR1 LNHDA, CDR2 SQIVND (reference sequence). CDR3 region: CASSIQGSGEKLFF. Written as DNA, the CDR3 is TGTGCCAGTAGCATACAGGGGAGTGGCGAAAAACTGTTTTTT. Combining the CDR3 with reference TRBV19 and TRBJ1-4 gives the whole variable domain DGGITQSPKYLFRKEGQNVTLSCEQNLNHDAMYWYRQDPGQGLRLIYYSQIVNDFQKGDIAEGYSVSREKKESFPLTVTSAQKNPTAFYLCASSIQGSGEKLFFGSGTQLSVL.

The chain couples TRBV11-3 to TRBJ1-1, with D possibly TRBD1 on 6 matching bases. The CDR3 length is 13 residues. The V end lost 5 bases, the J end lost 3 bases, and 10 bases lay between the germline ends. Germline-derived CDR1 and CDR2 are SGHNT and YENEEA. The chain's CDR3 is CASSGGRDTEAFF. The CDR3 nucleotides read TGTGCCAGCAGCGGGGGCAGGGACACTGAAGCTTTCTTT.

CDR3 residues: CASSIGTGDGSYEQYF. The CDR3 DNA reads TGCGCCAGCAGCATTGGGACAGGGGATGGTAGCTACGAGCAGTACTTC. This sequence joins TRBV5-1 and TRBJ2-7; TRBD1 aligns across 10 bases. After removal of 4 bases from V and 3 bases from J, the junction contained 10 bases not matched to a gene. The germline V gene has CDR1 SGHRS and CDR2 YFSETQ. The CDR3 is 16 amino acids.

CDR3 coding DNA: TGCGCCAGCAGCGAAGAACCGACTAGTCTAAACCCAGATACGCAGTATTTT. Translation: CASSEEPTSLNPDTQYF. The rearrangement links TRBV5-1 to TRBJ2-3; TRBD2 is a possible D gene (6 bases). The V and J ends lost 4 bases and 4 bases respectively, with 22 bases between them. The CDR3 consists of 17 residues. CDR1 is SGHRS and CDR2 is YFSETQ in the germline V gene.

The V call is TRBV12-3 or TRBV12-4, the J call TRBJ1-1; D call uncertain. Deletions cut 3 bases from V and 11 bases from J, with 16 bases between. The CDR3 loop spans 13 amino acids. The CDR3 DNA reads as TGTGCCAGCAGTTTTTCTTCTGGGAGGAGGGCTTTCTTT. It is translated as CASSFSSGRRAFF.

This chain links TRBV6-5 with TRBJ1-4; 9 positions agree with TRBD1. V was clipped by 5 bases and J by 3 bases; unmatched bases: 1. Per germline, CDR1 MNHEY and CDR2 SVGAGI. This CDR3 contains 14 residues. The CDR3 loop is CASSRTGANEKLFF. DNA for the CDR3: TGTGCCAGCAGTCGGACAGGGGCTAATGAAAAACTGTTTTTT.

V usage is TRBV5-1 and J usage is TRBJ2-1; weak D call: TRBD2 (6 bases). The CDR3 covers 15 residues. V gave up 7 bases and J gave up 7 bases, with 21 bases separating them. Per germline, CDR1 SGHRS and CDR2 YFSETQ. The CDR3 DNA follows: TGCGCCAGCCGCAGCGGGTCAAGCGCGGGAAATGAGCAGTTCTTC. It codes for CASRSGSSAGNEQFF.